Listed below are T cell receptor beta chains from one sample, sequenced in a study of cytomegalovirus exposure and HLA in healthy donors. Assay: immunoSEQ multiplex PCR; the TCRdb copy retains only in-frame clones and omits some. The table has under 150,000 clones, around three quarters seen once. Sequenced input: PBMCs. All receptors come from a woman between 35 and 50 years old in good health and CMV-seronegative. Each CDR3 is given with its conserved first and last residue. The D gene is left open where the match is weak.

J,length,D,V,CDR3
TRBJ1-1,16,NA,TRBV15,CATSRDSSGRRALAFF
TRBJ2-1,13,NA,TRBV10-1,CASSLGQFNEQFF
TRBJ2-5,17,NA,TRBV7-9,CASSSPRGGGVEETQYF
TRBJ2-1,19,TRBD1,TRBV19,CASSMDATGGTSSYNEQFF
TRBJ1-5,12,NA,TRBV7-2,CASSLYYQPQHF
TRBJ2-7,11,NA,TRBV7-9,CASSGSYEQYF
TRBJ2-7,12,NA,TRBV25-1,CASSETGHEQYF
TRBJ1-4,16,NA,TRBV29-1,CSVEGDVHGNNEKLFF
TRBJ2-5,13,TRBD1,TRBV10-3,CAISLQGALDQYF
TRBJ1-2,13,TRBD1,TRBV2,CASRVQGSYGYTF
TRBJ2-3,11,NA,TRBV7-9,CASSPPDTQYF
TRBJ1-3,16,NA,TRBV7-9,CSSSLVPVSSGNTIYF
TRBJ2-1,12,NA,TRBV7-9,CASSRTISEQFF
TRBJ2-5,16,TRBD2,TRBV2,CASSEAPAGAVETQYF
TRBJ2-5,13,TRBD2,TRBV28,CASSLAELETQYF
TRBJ1-2,15,NA,TRBV6-5,CASSYSENGDYGYTF
TRBJ1-5,14,TRBD1,TRBV6-1,CASTDRGDNQPQHF
TRBJ2-1,12,NA,TRBV2,CASRGIRNEQFF
TRBJ2-2,12,NA,TRBV12-5,CASGLAPGELFF
TRBJ2-5,13,TRBD1,TRBV5-1,CASATGTEETQYF
TRBJ1-5,15,NA,TRBV4-2,CASSHKGDSNQPQHF
TRBJ1-4,15,NA,TRBV7-6,CASSLMAGNNEKLFF
TRBJ2-3,13,NA,TRBV19,CASKDWNEDTQYF
TRBJ1-2,12,NA,TRBV6-5,CASSYVTGGYTF
TRBJ2-3,14,TRBD2,TRBV4-2,CASTSTSGSDTQYF
TRBJ2-7,16,TRBD1,TRBV29-1,CSLSQAGTGSLSEQYF
TRBJ2-3,16,NA,TRBV4-2,CASSQEVAEPTDTQYF
TRBJ2-3,14,NA,TRBV5-6,CASAEGPSTDTQYF
TRBJ2-7,16,NA,TRBV14,CASSPSGTPSTYEQYF